What follows is one T cell receptor (beta chain) and its context. The CDR3 sequence is 10 residues long. CDR1 is SNHLY and CDR2 is FYNNEI in the germline V gene. The ends were cut back, 7 bases at V and 5 bases at J, with 5 bases in the middle. The assay was immunoSEQ multiplex PCR, and TCRdb's table has in-frame clones only and misses some. In the table there are about 1,800,000 clones, roughly 94% of which are singletons. These data belong to a study of shared clonotypes between healthy human individuals. Naive CD8 populations comprised CD45RO-negative cells positively selected for CCR7, excluding terminally differentiated effector memory CD45RA+ cells.

The clonotype was recovered from a man between 18 and 35 years old in good health. The rearrangement joins TRBV2 to TRBJ2-5, with D unresolved. The source material was naive CD8+ T cells sorted from blood. The CDR3 spells CASKGETQYF. Written as DNA, the CDR3 is TGTGCCAGCAAAGGGGAGACCCAGTACTTC.